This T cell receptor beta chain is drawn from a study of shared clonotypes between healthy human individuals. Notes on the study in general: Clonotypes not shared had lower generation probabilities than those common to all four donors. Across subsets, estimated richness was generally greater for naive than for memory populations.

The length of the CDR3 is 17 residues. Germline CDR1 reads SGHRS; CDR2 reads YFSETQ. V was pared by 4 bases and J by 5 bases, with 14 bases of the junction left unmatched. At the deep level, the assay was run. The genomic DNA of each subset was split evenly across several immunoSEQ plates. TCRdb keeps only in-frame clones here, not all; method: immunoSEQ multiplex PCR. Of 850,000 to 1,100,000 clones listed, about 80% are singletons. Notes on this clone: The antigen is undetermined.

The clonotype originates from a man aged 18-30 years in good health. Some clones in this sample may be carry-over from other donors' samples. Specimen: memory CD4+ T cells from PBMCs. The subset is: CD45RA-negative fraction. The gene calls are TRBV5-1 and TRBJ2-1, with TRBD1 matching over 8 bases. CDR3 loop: CASSPQGARGRNNEQFF. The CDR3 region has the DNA TGCGCCAGCAGCCCCCAGGGGGCGCGGGGTAGGAACAATGAGCAGTTCTTC.